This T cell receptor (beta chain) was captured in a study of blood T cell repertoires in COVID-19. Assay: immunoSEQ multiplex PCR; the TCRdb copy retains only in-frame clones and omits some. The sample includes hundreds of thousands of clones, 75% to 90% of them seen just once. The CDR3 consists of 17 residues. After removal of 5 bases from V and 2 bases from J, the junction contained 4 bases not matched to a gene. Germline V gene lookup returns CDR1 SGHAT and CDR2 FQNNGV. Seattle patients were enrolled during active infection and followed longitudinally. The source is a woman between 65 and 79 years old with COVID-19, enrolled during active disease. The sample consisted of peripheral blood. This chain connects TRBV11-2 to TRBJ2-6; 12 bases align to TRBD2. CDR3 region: CASSTSGRWAGANVLTF. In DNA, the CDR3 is TGTGCCAGCAGCACTAGCGGGAGGTGGGCTGGGGCCAACGTCCTGACTTTC. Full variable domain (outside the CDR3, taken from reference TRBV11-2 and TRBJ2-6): EAGVAQSPRYKIIEKRQSVAFWCNPISGHATLYWYQQILGQGPKLLIQFQNNGVVDDSQLPKDRFSAERLKGVDSTLKIQPAKLEDSAVYLCASSTSGRWAGANVLTFGAGSRLTVL.